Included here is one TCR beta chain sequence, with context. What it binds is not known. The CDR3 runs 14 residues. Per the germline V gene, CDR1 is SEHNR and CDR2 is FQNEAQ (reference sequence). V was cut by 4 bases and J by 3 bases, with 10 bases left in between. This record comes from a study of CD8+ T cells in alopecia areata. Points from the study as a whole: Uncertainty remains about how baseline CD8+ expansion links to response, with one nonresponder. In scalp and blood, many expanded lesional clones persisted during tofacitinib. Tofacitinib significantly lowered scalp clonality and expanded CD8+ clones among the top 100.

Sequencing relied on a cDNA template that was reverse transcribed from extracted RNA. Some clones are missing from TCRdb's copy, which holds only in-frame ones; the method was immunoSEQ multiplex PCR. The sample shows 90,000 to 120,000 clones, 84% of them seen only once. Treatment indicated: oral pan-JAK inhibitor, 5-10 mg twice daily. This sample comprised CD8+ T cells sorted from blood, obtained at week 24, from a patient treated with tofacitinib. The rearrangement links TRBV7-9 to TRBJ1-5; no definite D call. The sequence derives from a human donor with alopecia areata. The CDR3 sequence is CASSSDGYNQPQHF. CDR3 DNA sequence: TGTGCCAGCAGCTCCGACGGATACAATCAGCCCCAGCATTTT.